The T cell receptor (beta chain) under discussion was sequenced for a study of identical twins. Study-level results: Monozygotic twin pairs showed more out-of-frame TCR alpha sharing than models estimated.

Each cDNA held unique molecular identifiers, and template switching gave it a universal primer site. Each CDR3 protein is one row after TCRdb ran MiXCR on the 5' RACE reads. The sample yields a few hundred thousand distinct CDR3 sequences, roughly 24% seen once. As concerns this clonotype: Its specificity is unknown.

Trimming stripped 1 base from V and 0 bases from J, with 10 bases between. Germline V lookup: CDR1 LGHNA, CDR2 YSLEER. There are 15 residues in the CDR3. These data also featured in a second study, about T cells expressing NK-cell markers. From that report: In a few donors, dominant clonotypes made up about 28.3-65% of CD3+CD56-NKG2C+ cells. The study did not resolve the HCMV specificity of expanded NKG2C+ T cell clones.

Sample: CD4+ T cells sorted from blood. The chain couples TRBV4-3 to TRBJ2-7; D perhaps matches TRBD1 (6 bases). The clonotype comes from a woman younger than 35 in good health. The DNA for the CDR3 is TGCGCCAGCAGCCAAGGGTCACAGGGCTCCTACGAGCAGTACTTC. Protein: CASSQGSQGSYEQYF.